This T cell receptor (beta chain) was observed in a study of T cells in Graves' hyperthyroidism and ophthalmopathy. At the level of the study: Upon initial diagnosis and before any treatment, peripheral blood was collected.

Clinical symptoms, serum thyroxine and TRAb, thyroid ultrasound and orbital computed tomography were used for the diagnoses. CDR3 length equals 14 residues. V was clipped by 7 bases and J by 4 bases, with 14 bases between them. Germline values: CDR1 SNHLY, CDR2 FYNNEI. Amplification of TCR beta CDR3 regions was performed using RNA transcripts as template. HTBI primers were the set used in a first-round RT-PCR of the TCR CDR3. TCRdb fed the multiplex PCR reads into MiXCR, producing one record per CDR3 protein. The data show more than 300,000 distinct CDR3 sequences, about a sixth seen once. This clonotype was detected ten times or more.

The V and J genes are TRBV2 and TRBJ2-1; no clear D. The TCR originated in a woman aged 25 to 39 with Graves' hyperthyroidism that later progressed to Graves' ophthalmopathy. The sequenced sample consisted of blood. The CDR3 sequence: CASTDPASYNEQFF. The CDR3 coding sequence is TGTGCCAGCACTGACCCCGCAAGTTACAATGAGCAGTTCTTC.